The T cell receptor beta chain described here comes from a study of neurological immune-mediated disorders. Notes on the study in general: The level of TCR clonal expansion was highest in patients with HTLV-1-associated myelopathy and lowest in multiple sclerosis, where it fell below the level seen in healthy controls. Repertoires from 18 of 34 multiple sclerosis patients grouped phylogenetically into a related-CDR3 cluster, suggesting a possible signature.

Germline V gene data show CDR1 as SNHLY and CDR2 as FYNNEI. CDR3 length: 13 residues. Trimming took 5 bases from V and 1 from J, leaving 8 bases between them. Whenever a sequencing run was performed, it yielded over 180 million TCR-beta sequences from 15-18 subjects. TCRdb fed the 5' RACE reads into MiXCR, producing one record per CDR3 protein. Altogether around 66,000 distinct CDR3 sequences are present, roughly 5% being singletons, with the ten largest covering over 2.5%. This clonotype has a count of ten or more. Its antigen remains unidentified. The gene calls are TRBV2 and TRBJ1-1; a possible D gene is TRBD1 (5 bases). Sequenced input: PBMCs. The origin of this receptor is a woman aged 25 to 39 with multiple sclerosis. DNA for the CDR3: TGTGCCAGCAGTACGACAGAGAACACTGAAGCTTTCTTT. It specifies CASSTTENTEAFF.